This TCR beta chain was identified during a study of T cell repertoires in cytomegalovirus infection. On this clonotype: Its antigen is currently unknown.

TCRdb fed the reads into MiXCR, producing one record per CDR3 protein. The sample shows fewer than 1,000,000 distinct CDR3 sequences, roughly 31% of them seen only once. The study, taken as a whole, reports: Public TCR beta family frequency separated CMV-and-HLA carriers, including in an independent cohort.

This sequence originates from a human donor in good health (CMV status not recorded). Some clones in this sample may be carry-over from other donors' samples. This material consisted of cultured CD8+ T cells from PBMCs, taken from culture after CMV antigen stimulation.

CDR3 sequence (DNA): TGCAGTGCTAGAGATCCAGCGGGGGCCTTCAATGAGCAGTTCTTC. It is translated as CSARDPAGAFNEQFF. The chain employs TRBV20-1 and TRBJ2-1, with 8 bases matching TRBD2. V shed 0 bases and J 6 bases; nucleotides not matched to a gene: 7. The CDR3 is made up of 15 amino acids. Germline V gives CDR1 DFQATT, CDR2 SNEGSKA (reference sequence).